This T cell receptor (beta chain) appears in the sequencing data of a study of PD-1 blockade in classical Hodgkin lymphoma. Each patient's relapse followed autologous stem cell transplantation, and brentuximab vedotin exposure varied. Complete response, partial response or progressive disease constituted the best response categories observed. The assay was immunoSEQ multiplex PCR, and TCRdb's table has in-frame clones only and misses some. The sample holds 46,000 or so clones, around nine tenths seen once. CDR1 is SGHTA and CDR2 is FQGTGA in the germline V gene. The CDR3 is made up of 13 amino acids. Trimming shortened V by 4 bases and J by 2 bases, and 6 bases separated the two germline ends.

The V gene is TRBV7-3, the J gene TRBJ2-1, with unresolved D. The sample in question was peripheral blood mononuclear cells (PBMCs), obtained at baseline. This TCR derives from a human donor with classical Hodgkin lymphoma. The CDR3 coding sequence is TGTGCCAGCAGCTCGCCCCCCTACAATGAGCAGTTCTTC. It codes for CASSSPPYNEQFF.